This T cell receptor beta chain emerged from a study of control samples from healthy donors and cancer patients (dated by TCRdb to the early 2020s). Library preparation was by the immunoSEQ multiplex PCR assay. TCRdb provides this immuneACCESS table in a form limited to in-frame rearrangements. Some clones are lacking; in checked studies, under half of them reflect an unresolved V gene, and why the rest are absent is not known. The sample profile shows about 92,000 clones; around 80% of them were found once. Around 9.1% of the sample rests with the top ten. The CDR3 sequence holds 14 residues, the cysteine and phenylalanine included. Kept here is only the CDR3 DNA, which spans 42 bases and is read in frame from base 1. Deletion took 3 bases off V and 4 bases off J, with a span of 11 bases between the germline ends. CDR1 SEHNR and CDR2 FQNEAQ were looked up in the germline V gene (reference sequence).

This clone was seen a handful of times. It lacks a known antigen. No much larger clone exists at a distance of one base, and base qualities are not known. The sequence links TRBV7-9 to TRBJ2-3; a tentative D match to TRBD2 spans 6 bases. Sequenced material: blood. This TCR came from a woman aged 60-70 years in good health. The CDR3 protein: CASSFTGVADTQYF. The nucleotides are TGTGCCAGCAGCTTTACGGGAGTCGCAGATACGCAGTATTTT.